In its sample, the clone carrying this TCR beta chain was seen a few times. The antigen is not known. This sample was taken from a study of shared clonotypes between healthy human individuals. Study conclusions and caveats: Between four donors, naive CD4 clonotypes were shared at a level of around 4.9%.

V dropped 1 base and J dropped 6; count of bases not matched to a gene: 6. CDR3 length: 15 amino acids. Germline V lookup: CDR1 SGHRS, CDR2 YFSETQ. The data were produced by immunoSEQ multiplex PCR, yet TCRdb's version contains in-frame clones alone and is incomplete. The sample contains 650,000 to 800,000 clones, over 55% of which appear only once. The chain uses TRBV5-1 and TRBJ1-4; TRBD1 agrees at 7 bases. Sequencing was carried out using memory CD4+ T cells sorted from blood. As to subset: CD45RA-negative fraction. The receptor was isolated from a woman in her 30s in good health. For the CDR3, the DNA is TGCGCCAGCAGCTTGCACACAGGGGATGATGAAAAACTGTTTTTT. This encodes CASSLHTGDDEKLFF. Variable domain in full (rest from reference TRBV5-1 and TRBJ1-4): KAGVTQTPRYLIKTRGQQVTLSCSPISGHRSVSWYQQTPGQGLQFLFEYFSETQRNKGNFPGRFSGRQFSNSRSEMNVSTLELGDSALYLCASSLHTGDDEKLFFGSGTQLSVL.